This T cell receptor beta chain was captured by sequencing in a study of cytomegalovirus exposure and HLA in healthy donors. TCRdb's copy holds only in-frame clones and misses some; the assay was immunoSEQ multiplex PCR. The table has just under 75,000 clones, 90% to 95% seen once. Details on this clone: The antigen is not known.

The approximately 120-subject validation cohort, separate from the approximately 670-subject first cohort, included the donors. Germline V gives CDR1 SGHVS, CDR2 FNYEAQ. This CDR3 spans 15 amino acids. The V and J ends lost 1 base and 3 bases respectively, with 12 bases between them. Findings of the study overall: The study put under 200 TCR beta chains on its list as cytomegalovirus-associated. Most sequenced TCRs were rare (though some public TCRs occurred in many donors).

Source material: PBMCs. The V call is TRBV7-6, the J call TRBJ1-1; D perhaps matches TRBD1 (5 bases). The sequence was collected from a woman aged 18-29 years in good health and CMV-seropositive. The CDR3 DNA reads TGTGCCAGCAGCTTAGTGTTGGGGGAGGACACTGAAGCTTTCTTT. It yields the protein CASSLVLGEDTEAFF.